This T cell receptor (beta chain) stems from a study of identifying expanded T cells in peripheral blood. The study's findings and limits: Technical replicates showed 0.9 to 1.5 changed clones; around two weeks about 16; four weeks 19.

Some clones are missing from TCRdb's copy, which holds only in-frame ones; the method was immunoSEQ multiplex PCR. The sample has around 130,000 clones, 75% to 90% seen once; the top ten hold about 8%. The CDR3 is made up of 14 amino acids. CDR1 is SGHAT, CDR2 FQDESV, per germline (reference sequence). Between the trimmed V and J ends, which lost 1 base and 0 bases, there was a span of 5 bases. As to this clone: Its antigen is currently unknown.

The clonotype originates from a person aged 18-70 years in good health. The chain uses TRBV11-1 and TRBJ2-3; D unresolved. The sequenced sample was blood. The CDR3: CASSLVVSTDTQYF. CDR3 DNA sequence: TGTGCCAGCAGCTTAGTCGTGAGCACAGATACGCAGTATTTT.